The 20 T cell receptor beta chains listed next were all sequenced from one sample in a study of blood T cell repertoires in COVID-19. Generated by immunoSEQ multiplex PCR, the TCRdb table keeps only in-frame clones and is missing some. Among fewer than 350,000 clones listed, 70% to 90% were seen once. Sequenced input: PBMCs or T cells enriched from blood (not recorded which). Receptor source: a woman aged 40 to 50 who had recovered from COVID-19.

CDR3 DNA sequence: TGTGCCAGCAGTGACCCACAGCACTCTGGAAACACCATATATTTT. Translated: CASSDPQHSGNTIYF. The V and J genes are TRBV2 and TRBJ1-3; D gene ambiguous. The CDR3 runs to 15 residues. Trimming took 3 bases from V and 0 from J, leaving 9 bases between them. Germline CDR1 SNHLY, CDR2 FYNNEI.

The J gene is TRBJ2-2, the V gene TRBV28; no firm D call. The V end was cut by 6 bases, the J end by 5 bases, with 13 bases between. Germline loops: CDR1 MDHEN, CDR2 SYDVKM. The CDR3 length is 14 residues. The CDR3 loop reads CASRESVRTGELFF. DNA of the CDR3: TGTGCCAGCAGGGAGAGCGTACGGACCGGGGAGCTGTTTTTT.

J is TRBJ2-2 and V is TRBV18; a weak D match, TRBD1 (5 bases). The CDR3 consists of 14 residues. Trimming took 3 bases from V and 4 from J, leaving 9 bases between them. Germline V gene sequence: CDR1 KGHSH, CDR2 LQKENI. The CDR3 sequence is CASSPTDSTGELFF. CDR3 DNA sequence: TGTGCCAGCTCACCGACAGACTCCACCGGGGAGCTGTTTTTT.

This rearrangement joins TRBV18 to TRBJ1-5, with 8 bases fitting TRBD1. Germline lookup yields CDR1 KGHSH and CDR2 LQKENI. The length of the CDR3 is 17 residues. V was clipped by 3 bases and J by 6 bases; unmatched bases: 13. This CDR3 is CASSPRDRREGRQPQHF. The DNA of the CDR3 is TGTGCCAGCTCACCCCGGGACAGGAGAGAAGGGCGTCAGCCCCAGCATTTT. Filled out from reference TRBV18 and TRBJ1-5, the complete variable domain reads NAGVMQNPRHLVRRRGQEARLRCSPMKGHSHVYWYRQLPEEGLKFMVYLQKENIIDESGMPKERFSAEFPKEGPSILRIQQVVRGDSAAYFCASSPRDRREGRQPQHFGDGTRLSIL.

V is TRBV3-1 (or the pseudogene TRBV3-2) and J is TRBJ1-4, with D perhaps TRBD1 (5 bases). Looked up from germline, CDR1 is LGHDT and CDR2 is YNNKEL (reference sequence). Trimming left V 2 bases short and J 7 bases short, with 17 bases between. CDR3 length: 16 residues. Here the CDR3 reads CASSQRIRGKGEKLFF. The CDR3 DNA reads as TGTGCCAGCAGCCAAAGAATTAGGGGAAAGGGTGAAAAACTGTTTTTT.

The J gene is TRBJ2-1, the V gene TRBV19; the match to TRBD1 covers 7 bases. The germline gives CDR1 LNHDA, CDR2 SQIVND (reference sequence). V dropped 7 bases and J dropped 3; count of bases not matched to a gene: 6. The CDR3 consists of 14 residues. CDR3 region: CASKGQSHYNEQFF. Written as DNA, the CDR3 is TGTGCCAGTAAGGGACAGAGTCACTACAATGAGCAGTTCTTC.

A few counts support this clone. CDR3 DNA: TGTGCCAGCAGCTTAGAGGCTAGCGGGGGCTCCGGGACCCAGTACTTC. As protein: CASSLEASGGSGTQYF. This chain connects TRBV7-6 to TRBJ2-5, with 10 bases matching TRBD2. Unmatched junction bases numbered 9, after V lost 1 base and J lost 7 bases. This CDR3 contains 16 residues. Germline lookup yields CDR1 SGHVS and CDR2 FNYEAQ.

V and J are TRBV28 and TRBJ1-5, with 10 positions matching TRBD1. After removal of 3 bases from V and 6 bases from J, the junction contained 8 bases not matched to a gene. The germline V gene has CDR1 MDHEN and CDR2 SYDVKM. The CDR3 loop spans 16 amino acids. CDR3 protein: CASSFGDRGRGQPQHF. As DNA, the CDR3 is TGTGCCAGCAGTTTCGGCGACAGGGGGCGAGGTCAGCCCCAGCATTTT.

V gene TRBV5-1 combines with J gene TRBJ1-3; maybe TRBD1 (6 bases). Germline-derived CDR1 and CDR2 are SGHRS and YFSETQ. The ends were cut back, 3 bases at V and 2 bases at J, with 9 bases in the middle. This CDR3 is built from 14 residues. CDR3 DNA: TGCGCCAGCAGCTCTAACAGGGCTGGAAACACCATATATTTT. It is translated as CASSSNRAGNTIYF.

The chain employs TRBV6-2 or TRBV6-3 and TRBJ1-5; the D gene is possibly TRBD1 (5 bases). Between the trimmed V and J ends, which lost 7 bases and 2 bases, there was a span of 18 bases. Germline loops: CDR1 MNHEY, CDR2 SVGEGT. The CDR3 is made up of 16 amino acids. DNA of the CDR3: TGTGCCAGCACCCCATGGGGCAATTCAGGCAATCAGCCCCAGCATTTT. Residues: CASTPWGNSGNQPQHF.

This clone has only a few counts. The V gene is TRBV27, the J gene TRBJ1-5; D not certain. Germline assignment: CDR1 MNHEY and CDR2 SMNVEV (reference sequence). V was trimmed by 2 bases and J by 0 bases, leaving 8 bases between them. The CDR3 has 15 residues. CDR3 region: CASSLNLISNQPQHF. The CDR3 bases are TGTGCCAGCAGTTTAAACCTAATTAGCAATCAGCCCCAGCATTTT.

The CDR3 sequence is CAQPGGAGNTIYF. As DNA, the CDR3 is TGTGCCCAGCCAGGGGGTGCCGGAAACACCATATATTTT. The chain carries TRBV30 and TRBJ1-3; 7 bases are shared with TRBD1. J lost 4 bases, V lost 8 bases, and 8 bases had no gene match. The CDR3 loop spans 13 amino acids. Germline CDR1 reads GTSNPN; CDR2 reads SVGIG (reference sequence).

The rearrangement joins TRBV6-2 or TRBV6-3 to TRBJ2-3, with D perhaps matching TRBD1 (6 bases). Trimming took off 7 bases at V and 8 bases at J, with 16 bases between the two ends. The CDR3 consists of 13 residues. Germline-derived CDR1 and CDR2 are MNHEY and SVGEGT. This CDR3 is CASTPQGMRTQYF. The CDR3 nucleotides read TGTGCCAGCACCCCACAGGGAATGCGTACGCAGTATTTT.

The J gene is TRBJ1-1, the V gene TRBV5-1; weak D call: TRBD1 (5 bases). Germline lookup yields CDR1 SGHRS and CDR2 YFSETQ. The V gene lost 4 bases and the J gene lost 0 bases, with 13 bases spanning the gap. CDR3 length: 15 residues. CDR3: CASSVTGPMNTEAFF. The CDR3 region has the DNA TGCGCCAGCAGCGTTACAGGCCCCATGAACACTGAAGCTTTCTTT.

The chain joins TRBV28 to TRBJ2-5; tentative D call: TRBD2 (5 bases). Looked up from germline, CDR1 is MDHEN and CDR2 is SYDVKM. Trimming removed 6 bases at V and 2 bases at J, with 13 bases between. The CDR3 is 14 amino acids. The CDR3 loop is CASRAASNQETQYF. The CDR3 DNA sequence: TGTGCCAGCAGAGCGGCCTCAAATCAAGAGACCCAGTACTTC.

This clone was observed a handful of times. V gene TRBV9 combines with J gene TRBJ2-1; D is unresolved. Trimming pared 0 bases from V and 4 bases from J, leaving 8 bases between. CDR1 and CDR2 (germline): SGDLS, YYNGEE. This CDR3 contains 14 residues. CDR3 amino acids: CASSVGDTYNEQFF. For the CDR3, the DNA is TGTGCCAGCAGCGTAGGCGACACTTACAATGAGCAGTTCTTC.

The chain couples TRBV19 to TRBJ1-4; D gene ambiguous. The length of the CDR3 is 14 residues. Trimming shortened V by 7 bases and J by 2 bases, and 11 bases separated the two germline ends. The germline gives CDR1 LNHDA, CDR2 SQIVND (reference sequence). The CDR3 is CASNGRGTNEKLFF. CDR3 DNA: TGTGCCAGTAACGGGAGAGGGACTAATGAAAAACTGTTTTTT. The full variable domain, in which reference TRBV19 and TRBJ1-4 provide the parts outside the CDR3, is DGGITQSPKYLFRKEGQNVTLSCEQNLNHDAMYWYRQDPGQGLRLIYYSQIVNDFQKGDIAEGYSVSREKKESFPLTVTSAQKNPTAFYLCASNGRGTNEKLFFGSGTQLSVL.

This chain joins TRBV7-8 and TRBJ2-5, with TRBD2 matching over 11 bases. V was pared by 1 base and J by 1 base, with 2 bases of the junction left unmatched. CDR3 size: 16 residues. Germline V gene data show CDR1 as SGHVS and CDR2 as FQNEAQ. This chain's CDR3 is CASSLGLAGGQETQYF. CDR3 bases: TGTGCCAGCAGCTTAGGGCTAGCGGGGGGCCAAGAGACCCAGTACTTC.

Notes on this clone: An end of the junction does not agree with germline; a read error may underlie this. The chain links TRBV12-3 or TRBV12-4 to TRBJ1-2; D is unclear. The CDR3 is made up of 11 amino acids. The CDR3 sequence: CASSSRTFRGF. CDR3 DNA: TGTGCCAGCAGTTCGAGGACTTTCCGAGGGTTC.

This chain connects TRBV10-3 to TRBJ2-3; tentatively, D is TRBD2 (7 bases). CDR3 length: 14 amino acids. Germline-derived CDR1 and CDR2 are ENHRY and SYGVKD. V dropped 7 bases and J dropped 2 bases, with 13 bases sitting between them. The CDR3 here is CAIKDAGATDTQYF. The CDR3, as DNA: TGTGCCATCAAGGACGCGGGGGCCACAGATACGCAGTATTTT.